This T cell receptor beta chain was found in a study of regulatory T cells in long-lasting Graves disease. Overall study results and limits: Favoring TRBV28, TRBJ1-2 and TRBJ2-5 was a feature seen in persistent disease.

Time point of the sample: newly diagnosed GD, antithyroid drugs for less than 3 months. The TCR library was made from RNA extracted from PBMCs. Investigators prepared the TCR beta libraries by applying iRepertoire HTBI primers and Arm-PCR of CDR3 regions. TCRdb called the multiplex PCR reads again in MiXCR, with one record for every CDR3 protein. Of around 250,000 distinct CDR3 sequences in the sample, roughly 18% are singletons; the top ten hold 13% to 15%. With V trimmed by 6 bases and J by 0 bases, 10 bases remained unmatched. This CDR3 has 17 amino acids. CDR1 is MGHRA, CDR2 YSYEKL, per germline. This clonotype was seen repeatedly, ten times or more. Its matching antigen is unknown. The same sample was also used in a study of T cells in Graves' hyperthyroidism and ophthalmopathy. From that second work: Every diagnosis used clinical symptoms, serum thyroxine and TRAb, thyroid ultrasound and orbital computed tomography.

The receptor's source is a woman in her twenties or thirties with Graves disease. Sequenced material: peripheral blood mononuclear cells (PBMCs), taken at new diagnosis, from a patient treated with antithyroid drugs. The chain uses TRBV4-1 and TRBJ2-2, with 7 bases fitting TRBD2. CDR3 coding DNA: TGCGCCAGCAGTCTTCGGGGAAGCGGGGCGAACACCGGGGAGCTGTTTTTT. It specifies CASSLRGSGANTGELFF.